The source of this T cell receptor beta chain is a study of blood T cells in healthy people across ages. The individuals who served as donors were healthy Caucasians living in Russia, aged about 6 to 100. Primed by a sample-barcoded 5' primer and a J-beta primer mix, a second PCR proceeded for 7 to 11 cycles. In TCRdb, the 5' RACE reads were re-called with MiXCR into one record per CDR3 protein. The sample lists roughly 800,000 distinct CDR3 sequences, roughly 50% occurring once. This clonotype was counted a few times. The sequencing sample was made of blood. This sequence was found in a man between 25 and 39 years old in good health.

CDR3 coding DNA: TGCAGTGCTATCGCCGCCGGGACTAGCGGGGTTTATGAGCAGTTCTTC. Residues: CSAIAAGTSGVYEQFF. This rearrangement joins TRBV20-1 to TRBJ2-1; 13 bases are shared with TRBD2. CDR3 length: 16 amino acids. V shed 4 bases and J 8 bases; nucleotides not matched to a gene: 11. The germline V gene has CDR1 DFQATT and CDR2 SNEGSKA (reference sequence).